Listed here are 20 T cell receptor beta chains from one sample, sequenced in a study of regulatory T cells in long-lasting Graves disease. The time point was: newly diagnosed GD, antithyroid drugs for less than 3 months. There was RNA extracted from PBMCs, and the TCR library was made from it. Relying on iRepertoire HTBI primers and Arm-PCR of CDR3 regions, the team built TCR beta libraries. TCRdb reanalysed the multiplex PCR reads using MiXCR and keeps one entry per CDR3 protein. The sample includes approximately 400,000 distinct CDR3 sequences, roughly a sixth of them seen just once. The starting material was peripheral blood mononuclear cells (PBMCs), obtained at new diagnosis, from a patient treated with antithyroid drugs. Receptors were obtained from a female donor with Graves disease.

The sample holds many counts of this clonotype. The chain links TRBV20-1 to TRBJ2-7, with D possibly being TRBD1 (5 bases). The CDR3 extends over 13 amino acids. Germline V CDR1 and CDR2: DFQATT, SNEGSKA (reference sequence). V was trimmed by 6 bases and J by 1 base, leaving 13 bases between them. The CDR3 DNA follows: TGCAGTGCCGTCGACAGTGCTTCCTACGAGCAGTACTTC. Its protein product is CSAVDSASYEQYF.

In this sample, this clonotype turned up a few times. This rearrangement joins TRBV4-1 to TRBJ2-5; D is tentatively TRBD1 or TRBD2 (6 bases each). V dropped 1 base and J dropped 1 base, with 13 bases sitting between them. This CDR3 is 16 amino acids long. Germline-derived CDR1 and CDR2 are MGHRA and YSYEKL. CDR3: CASSQVGGLSQETQYF. The CDR3 region has the DNA TGCGCCAGCAGCCAAGTAGGGGGACTTTCCCAAGAGACCCAGTACTTC.

With regard to this clonotype: A single base separates this from a much larger clone, so it may be a read error. This sequence joins TRBV12-3 or TRBV12-4 and TRBJ1-3; no definite D call. This CDR3 comprises 14 residues. CDR3 residues: CASNPTASGNTTYF. The CDR3 region has the DNA TGTGCCAGCAACCCGACGGCCTCTGGAAACACCACATATTTT.

There are many counts of this clonotype. The J gene is TRBJ1-4, the V gene TRBV12-3 or TRBV12-4, with D hard to call. The V end lost 1 base, the J end lost 5 bases, and 11 bases lay between the germline ends. CDR3 size: 15 residues. The CDR3 is CASSLGSDGNEKLFF. CDR3 bases: TGTGCCAGCAGTTTAGGGAGTGACGGGAATGAAAAACTGTTTTTT.

This clonotype appeared a few times. The rearrangement uses TRBV6-1 and TRBJ1-6, with 7 bases lining up with TRBD1. Unmatched junction bases numbered 8, after V lost 7 bases and J lost 2 bases. The CDR3 runs to 16 residues. Germline CDR1 reads MNHNS; CDR2 reads SASEGT. Here the CDR3 reads CASIPGQRPYNSPLHF. The DNA for the CDR3 is TGTGCCAGCATCCCGGGACAGCGACCCTATAATTCACCCCTCCACTTT.

The CDR3 is CASGSSSGEYGYTF. Written as DNA, the CDR3 is TGTGCTAGTGGTTCGTCCTCAGGGGAGTATGGCTACACCTTC. The rearrangement uses TRBV12-5 and TRBJ1-2, with a tentative D call TRBD1 (6 bases). The V gene lost 4 bases and the J gene lost 5 bases, with 14 bases spanning the gap. CDR1 is LGHNT and CDR2 is FRNRAP in the germline V gene. The CDR3 is made up of 14 amino acids.

In regard to this clonotype: A far larger clone is only one base removed, so a read error is likely. This chain's CDR3 is CACSLEPWTGYTDTQYF. CDR3 coding DNA: TGTGCCTGCAGCTTGGAACCCTGGACTGGCTACACAGATACGCAGTATTTT. The rearrangement links TRBV7-2 to TRBJ2-3, with TRBD2 as a possible D gene (5 bases). The CDR3 has 17 amino acids. Germline CDR1 and CDR2: SGHTA and FQGNSA.

This clonotype was observed at least ten times. This chain links TRBV7-9 with TRBJ1-2; 10 positions match TRBD1. V lost 3 bases to trimming and J lost 2 bases; unmatched junction nucleotides: 6. Germline CDR1 SEHNR, CDR2 FQNEAQ (reference sequence). This CDR3 is built from 16 residues. CDR3 residues: CASSFAGTGANYGYTF. CDR3 bases: TGTGCCAGCAGCTTCGCCGGGACAGGGGCCAACTATGGCTACACCTTC.

As concerns this clonotype: A much larger clone is a single base away; this may be a read error. The chain has TRBV2 and TRBJ1-5, with TRBD1 as a possible D gene (6 bases). This CDR3 comprises 15 residues. The germline V gene encodes CDR1 SNHLY and CDR2 FYNNEI. V was cut by 5 bases and J by 5 bases, with 16 bases left in between. The CDR3 here is CASSYPGAGDQPQHF. CDR3 DNA sequence: TGTGCCAGCAGTTACCCAGGGGCGGGGGATCAGCCCCAGCATTTT. The full variable domain, rest sourced from reference TRBV2 and TRBJ1-5, is EPEVTQTPSHQVTQMGQEVILRCVPISNHLYFYWYRQILGQKVEFLVSFYNNEISEKSEIFDDQFSVERPDGSNFTLKIRSTKLEDSAMYFCASSYPGAGDQPQHFGDGTRLSIL.

This clonotype came up a few times. V is TRBV6-5 and J is TRBJ2-3; D is undetermined. The end of the DNA is better explained by TRBJ2-7, so the J call may be wrong. Germline assignment: CDR1 MNHEY and CDR2 SVGAGI. The CDR3 contains 15 residues. The CDR3 sequence: CASSYYQDASYEQYF. The DNA for the CDR3 is TGTGCCAGCAGTTACTACCAAGACGCCTCCTACGAGCAGTACTTC.

This clonotype was seen ten or more times. Relative to the germline gene, one junction end is altered; a read error may explain this. The chain recombines TRBV3-1 with TRBJ2-4; D is possibly TRBD1 (6 bases). Per germline, CDR1 LGHDT and CDR2 YNNKEL (reference sequence). This CDR3 comprises 14 residues. CDR3 region: CASSQGQNRETQNF. CDR3 coding DNA: TGTGCCAGCAGCCAAGGACAGAACAGGGAAACCCAGAACTTC.

The table lists this clonotype with many counts. This chain connects TRBV12-3 or TRBV12-4 to TRBJ2-1; 7 bases align to TRBD1. There are 16 residues in the CDR3. V shed 6 bases and J 0 bases; nucleotides not matched to a gene: 8. The CDR3 bases are TGTGCCAGCAGCCGACAGGGCCCCAGCTCCTACAATGAGCAGTTCTTC. Its translation: CASSRQGPSSYNEQFF.

At least ten counts were recorded for this clonotype. This sequence joins TRBV28 and TRBJ1-2; TRBD1 is a possible D gene (6 bases). CDR3 size: 13 residues. The germline gives CDR1 MDHEN, CDR2 SYDVKM. Trimming removed 2 bases from V and 7 bases from J, with 11 bases in between. The DNA of the CDR3 is TGTGCCAGCAGTTTAGGGGACATAGTTGGCTACACCTTC. This translates into CASSLGDIVGYTF.

This clonotype was seen repeatedly, ten times or more. Here the CDR3 reads CASSLGSQGSANYGYTF. CDR3 sequence (DNA): TGTGCCAGCAGCTTAGGGTCCCAGGGATCAGCTAACTATGGCTACACCTTC. V is TRBV7-4 and J is TRBJ1-2; tentative D call: TRBD1 (5 bases). CDR1 and CDR2 from the germline V gene are SGHVT and SQSDAQ. This CDR3 spans 17 amino acids. V lost 1 base, J lost 0 bases, and 15 bases lay in between.

The rearrangement links TRBV12-3 or TRBV12-4 to TRBJ2-6, with D perhaps matching TRBD1 or TRBD2 (6 bases each). This CDR3 region has 16 residues. V shed 3 bases and J shed 2 bases, with 11 bases lying between them. This CDR3 is CASSFRGDAGANVLTF. Written as DNA, the CDR3 is TGTGCCAGCAGTTTTAGGGGGGACGCTGGGGCCAACGTCCTGACTTTC.

The chain recombines TRBV2 with TRBJ2-1; 9 positions match TRBD1. V lost 6 bases and J lost 6; bases outside the gene matches: 6. CDR1 is SNHLY, CDR2 FYNNEI, per germline. The CDR3 totals 14 residues. CDR3 DNA: TGTGCCAGCAGCCGGGACAGGGCCCTCAATGAGCAGTTCTTC. This sequence encodes CASSRDRALNEQFF.

In its sample, this clonotype was seen many times. V and J are TRBV28 and TRBJ2-4; 8 positions match TRBD1. This CDR3 contains 16 residues. J gave up 2 bases and V 5 bases, and 8 bases lay outside the gene matches. Germline loops: CDR1 MDHEN, CDR2 SYDVKM. The CDR3 DNA reads as TGTGCCAGCAGTGACCAGGGGGCGCGAACCAAAAACATTCAGTACTTC. It translates to CASSDQGARTKNIQYF.

The V gene is TRBV5-1, the J gene TRBJ2-5; 13 bases map to TRBD2. Germline V gene sequence: CDR1 SGHRS, CDR2 YFSETQ. The CDR3 extends over 17 amino acids. The ends lost 4 bases at V and 5 bases at J; junction bases unmatched: 11. CDR3: CASSPGLAGVNLETQYF. DNA for the CDR3: TGCGCCAGCAGCCCAGGACTAGCGGGAGTGAATTTGGAGACCCAGTACTTC.

The chain combines TRBV28 with TRBJ1-2; D is uncertain. Germline lookup yields CDR1 MDHEN and CDR2 SYDVKM. The CDR3 runs 15 residues. Trimming took off 6 bases at V and 1 base at J, with 15 bases between the two ends. The CDR3 sequence: CASRGTGGVNYGYTF. DNA of the CDR3: TGTGCCAGCAGAGGTACGGGCGGAGTTAACTATGGCTACACCTTC.

This clonotype was detected ten times or more. The chain uses TRBV20-1 and TRBJ2-5, with a weak D call TRBD1 (7 bases). This CDR3 is 14 amino acids long. The V end was cut by 2 bases, the J end by 5 bases, with 15 bases between. Looked up from germline, CDR1 is DFQATT and CDR2 is SNEGSKA (reference sequence). CDR3 DNA sequence: TGCAGTGCTAGAAGGGGGGACAGAGAGGAGACCCAGTACTTC. Amino acid sequence: CSARRGDREETQYF.